The present T cell receptor beta chain was sequenced within a study of OX40 agonist ivuxolimab in advanced cancers. About the study as a whole: Ivuxolimab was a fully human IgG2 agonistic monoclonal antibody targeting the costimulatory receptor OX40 (CD134). The monotherapy dose-escalation portion (N ≈ 56 patients) of the phase I ivuxolimab trial is reported in the paper. Of the roughly 52 dose-escalation patients, hepatocellular carcinoma was present in approximately 20, melanoma in roughly 15, renal cell carcinoma in 9 and head and neck cancer in 9. Three dose-escalation patients achieved partial responses, one with hepatocellular carcinoma and two with cutaneous melanoma. Peripheral TCRbeta sequencing was intended to test whether TCR sequence diversity was altered and clonal T-cell expansion was caused by ivuxolimab. Intravenous ivuxolimab was administered to patients every 2 weeks at six dose levels: 0.01, 0.1, 0.3, 1.5, 3 and 10 mg/kg. Prior anti-PD-1, anti-PD-L1 or anti-CTLA-4 therapy was permitted, and checkpoint inhibitors had been received by under 50% of dose-escalation patients. A male proportion of around 81% and a mean age of roughly 58 years, ranging from about 20 to 79, were recorded for the dose-escalation cohort. Broader findings and caveats from the paper: Low levels of normalized T-cell clonal expansion were also seen in some patients who did not respond. At doses of 0.1 to 3.0 mg/kg, clonal expansion of both CD4+ and CD8+ T cells in blood was seen between baseline and week 6. After ivuxolimab, more expanded clones were found on average in CD8+ T cells than in CD4+ T cells. In partial responders in the 0.1-3.0 mg/kg groups, normalized peripheral clonal expansion was found to be among the lowest, especially among CD8+ T cells. The antigen specificity of the clonally expanded peripheral T cells was not determined.

The trial excluded patients who had a history of autoimmune disease or who were on systemic immunosuppression. Peripheral blood for TCR sequencing was drawn from every dose cohort at baseline, at cycle 4 day 1 and at cycle 7 day 1. Samples were obtained from an open-label, multicenter, first-in-human phase I dose-escalation trial of ivuxolimab. Adults with locally advanced or metastatic head and neck squamous cell, hepatocellular, melanoma or renal cell carcinoma were enrolled in the trial. CD4+ and CD8+ T cells were sorted separately from peripheral blood before TCR sequencing. Remarks on this clone: This receptor's antigen is unknown. Base-call qualities are not available, and no considerably larger clone is one nucleotide away.

Genomic DNA was extracted from sorted cells for sequencing of the TCRbeta CDR3 region. The immunoSEQ Assay was used for sequencing of TCRbeta CDR3 regions. This is the immuneACCESS table as TCRdb keeps it, with only in-frame sequences that have V and J called. A part of the clones is gone; compared with another copy, unresolved V genes explain less than half, and the rest is unexplained. In this sample the table shows 94,000 or so clones, about four fifths of which occur a single time. The top ten clonotypes cover roughly 5.8% of the sample. The germline ends are 10 bases apart after V is trimmed by 4 bases and J by 0 bases. The germline V gene provides CDR1 MNHNS and CDR2 SASEGT. Spanning cysteine to phenylalanine, the CDR3 consists of 15 amino acids. The kept DNA is CDR3 alone, 45 bases in frame from the first base.

Sample: CD4+ or CD8+ T cells sorted from blood, taken in a trial of the OX40 agonist ivuxolimab. The sequence links TRBV6-1 to TRBJ2-4, with a weak D call of TRBD2 (6 bases match). This sequence was found in an adult with an advanced solid tumor such as melanoma, head and neck, liver or kidney cancer. The CDR3 protein sequence reads: CASSGGGLAKNIQYF. The DNA sequence is as follows: TGTGCCAGCAGTGGAGGAGGGCTAGCCAAAAACATTCAGTACTTC.